This passage covers 21 T cell receptor beta chains from one sample sequenced in a study of control samples from healthy donors and cancer patients. Sequencing used immunoSEQ multiplex PCR; TCRdb keeps in-frame clones, though not all of them. Found here are some 74,000 clones, around nine tenths of them singletons; the top ten hold 4.5% to 6%. The sample comprised blood. All receptors come from a woman in her 50s in good health.

The genes are TRBV19 and TRBJ2-3; 7 nucleotides match TRBD1. Looked up from germline, CDR1 is LNHDA and CDR2 is SQIVND (reference sequence). J lost 4 bases, V lost 9 bases, and 13 bases had no gene match. The CDR3 covers 15 residues. This chain's CDR3 is CASSNSGQGADTQYF. DNA for the CDR3: TGTGCCAGCTCCAACTCGGGGCAGGGGGCAGATACGCAGTATTTT.

The rearrangement links TRBV2 to TRBJ2-5; D remains unclear. Between the trimmed V and J ends, which lost 7 bases and 2 bases, there was a span of 17 bases. The CDR3 totals 15 residues. Germline values: CDR1 SNHLY, CDR2 FYNNEI. The CDR3 bases are TGTGCCAGCACCTCGAATCTGATCAGGCAAGAGACCCAGTACTTC. Translation: CASTSNLIRQETQYF. The full variable domain, completed using reference TRBV2 and TRBJ2-5, is EPEVTQTPSHQVTQMGQEVILRCVPISNHLYFYWYRQILGQKVEFLVSFYNNEISEKSEIFDDQFSVERPDGSNFTLKIRSTKLEDSAMYFCASTSNLIRQETQYFGPGTRLLVL.

The chain couples TRBV12-5 to TRBJ1-2; D is possibly TRBD1 (6 bases). Trimming shortened V by 6 bases and J by 7 bases, and 15 bases separated the two germline ends. Germline V gene data show CDR1 as LGHNT and CDR2 as FRNRAP. The CDR3 extends over 13 amino acids. The CDR3 region is CASGFKTGAGYTF. The CDR3, as DNA: TGTGCTAGTGGATTTAAGACAGGCGCTGGCTACACCTTC.

The rearrangement links TRBV5-5 to TRBJ2-7; TRBD2 might be the D (5 bases). CDR3 length: 13 amino acids. Between the trimmed V and J ends, which lost 5 bases and 5 bases, there was a span of 14 bases. CDR1 is SGHKS, CDR2 YYEKEE, per germline (reference sequence). Here the CDR3 DNA reads TGTGCCAGCAGGTCGGACTTGAGGAACGAGCAGTACTTC. As protein: CASRSDLRNEQYF.

The chain is built from TRBV30 and TRBJ1-3; a weak D match, TRBD1 (5 bases). This CDR3 spans 14 amino acids. Germline CDR1 GTSNPN, CDR2 SVGIG (reference sequence). V was clipped by 4 bases and J by 2 bases, with 12 bases between them. The CDR3 nucleotides read TGTGCCTGGAATGACGACAGACCTGGAAACACCATATATTTT. This codes for CAWNDDRPGNTIYF.

This chain connects TRBV18 to TRBJ1-2; no clear D gene. Germline V gene data show CDR1 as KGHSH and CDR2 as LQKENI. The V end lost 2 bases, the J end lost 8 bases, and 9 bases lay between the germline ends. The CDR3 is made up of 12 amino acids. CDR3: CASSPGMEGYTF. CDR3 sequence (DNA): TGTGCCAGCTCACCAGGGATGGAAGGCTACACCTTC.

This sequence joins TRBV5-1 and TRBJ1-4, with D unresolved. Trimming removed 4 bases at V and 4 bases at J, with 11 bases between. Germline values: CDR1 SGHRS, CDR2 YFSETQ. This CDR3 comprises 14 residues. The CDR3 is CASSSGIYNEKLFF. CDR3 in DNA: TGCGCCAGCAGCAGCGGGATATATAATGAAAAACTGTTTTTT.

V gene TRBV30 combines with J gene TRBJ1-6; a weak D match, TRBD1 (5 bases). The CDR3 spans 12 residues. Germline CDR1 reads GTSNPN; CDR2 reads SVGIG (reference sequence). The V end lost 8 bases, the J end lost 10 bases, and 15 bases lay between the germline ends. CDR3 amino acids: CAVKGTHSPLHF. In DNA form, the CDR3 reads TGTGCCGTTAAAGGGACCCACTCACCCCTCCACTTT.

This clone was seen just once. V usage is TRBV3-1 (or the pseudogene TRBV3-2) and J usage is TRBJ2-7, with TRBD2 matching 8 bases. The CDR3 length is 14 residues. Germline V gene lookup returns CDR1 LGHDT and CDR2 YNNKEL (reference sequence). V trimming: 4 bases; J trimming: 3 bases; junction bases outside the gene matches: 5. The CDR3 reads CASSPGRGYYEQYF. CDR3 coding DNA: TGTGCCAGCAGCCCCGGGAGGGGCTACTACGAGCAGTACTTC.

The gene calls are TRBV25-1 and TRBJ2-7, with 7 bases aligning to TRBD1. V dropped 4 bases and J dropped 1; count of bases not matched to a gene: 7. Per germline, CDR1 MGHDK and CDR2 SYGVNS. This CDR3 contains 15 residues. The CDR3 DNA reads as TGTGCCAGCAGTGCCCCCGAGACAGGGTCCTACGAGCAGTACTTC. Its protein product is CASSAPETGSYEQYF.

The chain has TRBV23-1 and TRBJ2-1; D ambiguous. TRBV23-1 is marked as an open reading frame, function uncertain. The CDR3 covers 12 residues. The germline V and J ends were trimmed by 6 bases and 7 bases, with 10 bases remaining between them. The CDR3 DNA is TGCGCCAGCAGCCACTACCCAAATGAGCAGTTCTTC. This encodes CASSHYPNEQFF.

V gene TRBV29-1 combines with J gene TRBJ1-3, with 9 bases identical to TRBD1. CDR3 length: 12 residues. Germline assignment: CDR1 SQVTM and CDR2 ANQGSEA. After removal of 3 bases from V and 13 bases from J, the junction contained 7 bases not matched to a gene. The CDR3, as DNA: TGCAGCGTTGACGTCTCGGGACAGGGAATATATTTT. It yields the protein CSVDVSGQGIYF.

This chain connects TRBV7-9 to TRBJ1-2, with D hard to call. CDR3 length: 11 residues. Germline V CDR1 and CDR2: SEHNR, FQNEAQ (reference sequence). Trimming took 5 bases from V and 7 from J, leaving 8 bases between them. CDR3 DNA: TGTGCCAGCAGCGTCGAGGGTGGCTACACCTTC. Encoded protein: CASSVEGGYTF.

The chain combines TRBV25-1 with TRBJ2-5; D uncertain. This CDR3 is 14 amino acids long. The V and J ends lost 1 base and 1 base respectively, with 7 bases between them. The germline V gene encodes CDR1 MGHDK and CDR2 SYGVNS. Written as DNA, the CDR3 is TGTGCCAGCAGTGAATTGGGATCCCAAGAGACCCAGTACTTC. Translating gives CASSELGSQETQYF.

This clone is a singleton in its sample. This same CDR3 is encoded by further DNA sequences in the sample. V and J are TRBV6-6 and TRBJ1-2, with TRBD1 as a possible D gene (6 bases). The length of the CDR3 is 13 residues. Germline assignment: CDR1 MNHNY and CDR2 SVGAGI (reference sequence). Trimming cost V 6 bases and J 2 bases, with 10 bases left between them. The chain's CDR3 is CASSQDRNYGYTF. The CDR3 DNA sequence: TGTGCCAGCAGCCAGGACAGAAACTATGGCTACACCTTC.

The chain is built from TRBV7-2 and TRBJ2-1; D is unclear. Trimming removed 2 bases from V and 4 bases from J, with 15 bases in between. Germline values: CDR1 SGHTA, CDR2 FQGNSA. The CDR3 runs 16 residues. CDR3 sequence: CASSLLGVKGYNEQFF. CDR3 sequence (DNA): TGTGCCAGCAGCTTACTCGGAGTAAAAGGGTACAATGAGCAGTTCTTC.

The chain couples TRBV14 to TRBJ2-7; TRBD2 is a possible D gene (5 bases). CDR1 and CDR2 from the germline V gene are SGHDN and FVKESK. The CDR3 contains 16 residues. V lost 1 base, J lost 0 bases, and 13 bases lay in between. For the CDR3, the DNA is TGTGCCAGCAGCCAAGCTGAGGGATTAAGCTCCTACGAGCAGTACTTC. As protein: CASSQAEGLSSYEQYF.

The chain uses TRBV19 and TRBJ1-1; D is ambiguous. Germline V gives CDR1 LNHDA, CDR2 SQIVND (reference sequence). V gave up 7 bases and J gave up 0 bases, with 9 bases separating them. The CDR3 covers 13 residues. The CDR3 DNA reads TGTGCCAGTAACCTTCGAATGAACACTGAAGCTTTCTTT. Translating it yields CASNLRMNTEAFF.

This clone was counted a few times. The rearrangement uses TRBV2 and TRBJ2-7; D remains ambiguous. The CDR3 consists of 13 residues. The V end was cut by 6 bases, the J end by 7 bases, with 16 bases between. Per germline, CDR1 SNHLY and CDR2 FYNNEI. In DNA form, the CDR3 reads TGTGCCAGCAGCAACAGCATAGCCTCGGAGCAGTACTTC. Its translation: CASSNSIASEQYF.

This chain joins TRBV7-9 and TRBJ1-1; D call uncertain. Germline V CDR1 and CDR2: SEHNR, FQNEAQ (reference sequence). The CDR3 runs to 13 residues. Trimming left V 1 base short and J 1 base short, with 4 bases between. In DNA form, the CDR3 reads TGTGCCAGCAGCTTAGAGGGGAACACTGAAGCTTTCTTT. Amino acid sequence: CASSLEGNTEAFF. Variable domain in full (rest from reference TRBV7-9 and TRBJ1-1): DTGVSQNPRHKITKRGQNVTFRCDPISEHNRLYWYRQTLGQGPEFLTYFQNEAQLEKSRLLSDRFSAERPKGSFSTLEIQRTEQGDSAMYLCASSLEGNTEAFFGQGTRLTVV.

The chain couples TRBV7-2 to TRBJ2-7; D perhaps matches TRBD1 (5 bases). V was trimmed by 5 bases and J by 3 bases, leaving 8 bases between them. The germline V gene has CDR1 SGHTA and CDR2 FQGNSA. The CDR3 is made up of 12 amino acids. The CDR3: CASSVDSYEQYF. DNA for the CDR3: TGTGCCAGCAGCGTAGACAGCTACGAGCAGTACTTC.